The 23 T cell receptor beta chains reported below all come from one sample, sequenced in a study of technical replicates of blood from a handful of donors (dated by TCRdb to about 2017). The library was made by the immunoSEQ multiplex PCR assay. TCRdb carries this immuneACCESS record with in-frame sequences only. Its versions omit some clonotypes, under half of them owing to an unresolved V gene in the studies checked, with the rest unexplained. The sample table contains roughly 69,000 clones; only one count was recorded for 95% to 97% of them. 0.25% to 0.35% of the sample comes from the top ten. Sequencing input: T cells isolated from PBMCs. Receptors originate from a human donor in good health.

This rearrangement joins TRBV2 to TRBJ2-7; D is unclear. The germline gives CDR1 SNHLY, CDR2 FYNNEI. Trimming took off 4 bases at V and 6 bases at J, with 13 bases between the two ends. The CDR3 is 13 residues long. The CDR3 loop reads CASSVDIAGEQYF. The DNA of the CDR3 is TGTGCCAGCAGTGTAGATATAGCCGGCGAGCAGTACTTC. Looking up the rest from reference TRBV2 and TRBJ2-7 gives the full variable domain: EPEVTQTPSHQVTQMGQEVILRCVPISNHLYFYWYRQILGQKVEFLVSFYNNEISEKSEIFDDQFSVERPDGSNFTLKIRSTKLEDSAMYFCASSVDIAGEQYFGPGTRLTVT.

V and J are TRBV6-4 and TRBJ1-1; a weak D match, TRBD1 (5 bases). CDR3 size: 11 residues. Germline values: CDR1 MRHNA, CDR2 SNTAGT. Trimming cost V 10 bases and J 4 bases, with 10 bases left between them. CDR3 sequence (DNA): TGTGCCACCAGGACACTCACTGAAGCTTTCTTT. The encoded protein is CATRTLTEAFF.

The chain recombines TRBV2 with TRBJ2-4, with 8 bases aligning to TRBD2. CDR3 length equals 15 residues. CDR1 and CDR2 (germline): SNHLY, FYNNEI. The V segment lost 5 bases and the J segment 1 base; nucleotides outside the gene matches: 4. The CDR3 sequence: CASSRREAAKNIQYF. Here the CDR3 DNA reads TGTGCCAGCAGTAGGCGGGAGGCCGCCAAAAACATTCAGTACTTC.

This clone was observed a few times. DNA of the CDR3: TGCGCCAGCACCCCGCTGCAGACTAGCGGGAGCGAGACCCAGTACTTC. It is translated as CASTPLQTSGSETQYF. The V call is TRBV5-1, the J call TRBJ2-5, with 12 bases that match TRBD2. Germline V CDR1 and CDR2: SGHRS, YFSETQ. The V and J ends lost 6 bases and 5 bases, in that order; junction bases with no gene match: 11. This CDR3 spans 16 amino acids.

The chain employs TRBV10-3 and TRBJ2-7, with 12 positions matching TRBD1. This CDR3 contains 14 residues. Unmatched junction bases numbered 8, after V lost 7 bases and J lost 7 bases. Germline lookup yields CDR1 ENHRY and CDR2 SYGVKD. DNA for the CDR3: TGTGCCATCACCACGGGACAGGGGGCGAGGGAGCAGTACTTC. As protein: CAITTGQGAREQYF.

CDR3 loop: CASTRGLGGQETQYF. CDR3 DNA sequence: TGTGCCAGCACCAGAGGACTAGGAGGCCAAGAGACCCAGTACTTC. The chain has TRBV25-1 and TRBJ2-5; TRBD2 aligns across 7 bases. The trim removed 7 bases at V and 1 base at J, leaving 9 bases unmatched. The CDR3 loop spans 15 amino acids. Germline V gives CDR1 MGHDK, CDR2 SYGVNS. The full variable domain, its missing parts supplied by reference TRBV25-1 and TRBJ2-5, is EADIYQTPRYLVIGTGKKITLECSQTMGHDKMYWYQQDPGMELHLIHYSYGVNSTEKGDLSSESTVSRIRTEHFPLTLESARPSHTSQYLCASTRGLGGQETQYFGPGTRLLVL.

The chain employs TRBV4-2 and TRBJ2-2, with 11 bases that match TRBD2. Germline V gene lookup returns CDR1 LGHNA and CDR2 YNFKEQ. V lost 1 base and J lost 0; bases outside the gene matches: 10. This CDR3 has 20 amino acids. CDR3 loop: CASSQVTSGTIGSNTGELFF. Written as DNA, the CDR3 is TGTGCCAGCAGCCAAGTGACTAGCGGGACAATAGGGTCGAACACCGGGGAGCTGTTTTTT.

V usage is TRBV10-2 and J usage is TRBJ2-7, with a possible D match to TRBD2 (5 bases). V was clipped by 4 bases and J by 4 bases, with 8 bases between them. Germline-derived CDR1 and CDR2 are WSHSY and SAAADI. The CDR3 covers 12 residues. The CDR3 nucleotides are TGCGCCAGCAGTGCGAGGGTTTACGAGCAGTACTTC. Translating gives CASSARVYEQYF.

The chain links TRBV28 to TRBJ1-2; D gene ambiguous. There are 12 residues in the CDR3. The germline V gene encodes CDR1 MDHEN and CDR2 SYDVKM. V lost 7 bases, J lost 1 base, and 7 bases lay in between. The CDR3 DNA sequence: TGTGCCAGCAACATTGATAACTATGGCTACACCTTC. It codes for CASNIDNYGYTF.

This clone was detected only once. V gene TRBV6-1 combines with J gene TRBJ2-5, with a tentative D call TRBD2 (5 bases). The CDR3 consists of 13 residues. Germline V CDR1 and CDR2: MNHNS, SASEGT. V lost 6 bases and J 5 bases, leaving 13 bases between the germline ends. CDR3 amino acids: CASSLTSSETQYF. DNA of the CDR3: TGTGCCAGCAGCCTTACTAGTTCGGAGACCCAGTACTTC.

This clone turned up a few times. This chain joins TRBV30 and TRBJ1-1, with 7 bases identical to TRBD1. The CDR3 extends over 14 amino acids. J lost 1 base, V lost 1 base, and 3 bases had no gene match. The germline V gene has CDR1 GTSNPN and CDR2 SVGIG (reference sequence). The CDR3 protein is CAWSDWDRNTEAFF. The CDR3 region has the DNA TGTGCCTGGAGTGACTGGGACAGGAACACTGAAGCTTTCTTT.

The chain is built from TRBV27 and TRBJ2-3, with D maybe TRBD1 (5 bases). This CDR3 has 15 residues. The germline gives CDR1 MNHEY, CDR2 SMNVEV (reference sequence). Trimming cost V 1 base and J 0 bases, with 8 bases left between them. In nucleotides, the CDR3 is TGTGCCAGCAGTTTATTTTGGACAAGCACAGATACGCAGTATTTT. Translated, it gives CASSLFWTSTDTQYF.

This chain connects TRBV4-3 to TRBJ1-2; D perhaps matches TRBD1 (5 bases). The ends were cut back, 4 bases at V and 5 bases at J, with 14 bases in the middle. Germline CDR1 reads LGHNA; CDR2 reads YSLEER. The CDR3 consists of 14 residues. The CDR3: CASSPAGFTYGYTF. The CDR3 DNA sequence: TGCGCCAGCAGCCCCGCAGGGTTTACTTATGGCTACACCTTC.

The chain links TRBV4-3 to TRBJ2-7, with 7 bases that match TRBD2. This CDR3 has 15 amino acids. The germline V gene encodes CDR1 LGHNA and CDR2 YSLEER. Unmatched junction bases numbered 5, after V lost 0 bases and J lost 3 bases. The CDR3 DNA reads TGCGCCAGCAGCCAAGAGCGGGAGAAGGACTACGAGCAGTACTTC. Residues: CASSQEREKDYEQYF.

In this sample, this clone turned up once. The chain links TRBV25-1 to TRBJ2-7, with D hard to call. V was pared by 5 bases and J by 4 bases, with 12 bases between. CDR3 length: 13 residues. Looked up from germline, CDR1 is MGHDK and CDR2 is SYGVNS. The CDR3 bases are TGTGCCAGCAGTCTCCTAGGCAGATACGAGCAGTACTTC. This translates into CASSLLGRYEQYF.

This chain links TRBV27 with TRBJ1-4; weak D call: TRBD1 (5 bases). The CDR3 runs to 15 residues. The germline CDR1 and CDR2 sequences are MNHEY and SMNVEV (reference sequence). V lost 3 bases to trimming and J lost 2 bases, with 10 bases between them. The chain's CDR3 is CASSFIRGTNEKLFF. Written as DNA, the CDR3 is TGTGCCAGCAGTTTTATCCGGGGGACTAATGAAAAACTGTTTTTT. The entire variable domain, with the rest obtained from reference TRBV27 and TRBJ1-4, is as follows: EAQVTQNPRYLITVTGKKLTVTCSQNMNHEYMSWYRQDPGLGLRQIYYSMNVEVTDKGDVPEGYKVSRKEKRNFPLILESPSPNQTSLYFCASSFIRGTNEKLFFGSGTQLSVL.

The chain combines TRBV19 with TRBJ1-1, with D possibly TRBD1 on 6 matching bases. Between the trimmed V and J ends, which lost 1 base and 3 bases, there was a span of 12 bases. CDR1 LNHDA and CDR2 SQIVND come from the germline V gene (reference sequence). CDR3 length: 15 residues. The CDR3 DNA reads TGTGCCAGTAGTATAGGTGGGGGCTCGCACACTGAAGCTTTCTTT. Translated, it gives CASSIGGGSHTEAFF.

The chain combines TRBV7-2 with TRBJ2-7, with 8 nucleotides matching TRBD2. J gave up 1 base and V 5 bases, and 4 bases lay outside the gene matches. This CDR3 spans 14 amino acids. Germline-derived CDR1 and CDR2 are SGHTA and FQGNSA. The CDR3 sequence: CASSRGGFSYEQYF. The CDR3 bases are TGTGCCAGCAGCCGGGGGGGGTTTTCCTACGAGCAGTACTTC. The whole variable domain, remainder taken from reference TRBV7-2 and TRBJ2-7, is GAGVSQSPSNKVTEKGKDVELRCDPISGHTALYWYRQSLGQGLEFLIYFQGNSAPDKSGLPSDRFSAERTGGSVSTLTIQRTQQEDSAVYLCASSRGGFSYEQYFGPGTRLTVT.

This clone was recorded only once. The chain has TRBV28 and TRBJ1-1; D unclear. The CDR3 loop spans 11 amino acids. Germline values: CDR1 MDHEN, CDR2 SYDVKM. The V end lost 6 bases, the J end lost 9 bases, and 11 bases lay between the germline ends. The CDR3 sequence: CASREYAQAFF. In DNA, the CDR3 is TGTGCCAGCAGAGAGTACGCCCAAGCTTTCTTT.

The CDR3 is CASSLAGANTEAFF. DNA for the CDR3: TGTGCCAGTAGCCTTGCAGGGGCAAACACTGAAGCTTTCTTT. V usage is TRBV19 and J usage is TRBJ1-1, with a tentative D call TRBD1 (6 bases). The CDR3 has 14 amino acids. Germline-derived CDR1 and CDR2 are LNHDA and SQIVND (reference sequence). V shed 6 bases and J shed 2 bases, with 13 bases lying between them. Together with reference TRBV19 and TRBJ1-1, the CDR3 gives the full variable domain: DGGITQSPKYLFRKEGQNVTLSCEQNLNHDAMYWYRQDPGQGLRLIYYSQIVNDFQKGDIAEGYSVSREKKESFPLTVTSAQKNPTAFYLCASSLAGANTEAFFGQGTRLTVV.

The chain employs TRBV2 and TRBJ2-3; 11 bases line up with TRBD2. V lost 6 bases, J lost 1 base, and 3 bases stayed unmatched. The germline CDR1 and CDR2 sequences are SNHLY and FYNNEI. This CDR3 has 15 amino acids. CDR3 DNA: TGTGCCAGCAGGCAACTAGCGGGGGGCACAGATACGCAGTATTTT. This encodes CASRQLAGGTDTQYF.

V gene TRBV6-5 combines with J gene TRBJ1-1; D possibly corresponds to TRBD1 (5 bases). The CDR3 spans 11 residues. Germline CDR1 is MNHEY and CDR2 is SVGAGI. Trimming took 8 bases from V and 4 from J, leaving 8 bases between them. The CDR3 here is CASGGVTEAFF. For the CDR3, the DNA is TGTGCCAGCGGAGGGGTCACTGAAGCTTTCTTT.

The chain combines TRBV29-1 with TRBJ2-7, with D perhaps TRBD2 (6 bases). Trimming took 3 bases from V and 1 from J, leaving 7 bases between them. The CDR3 length is 12 residues. Germline CDR1 and CDR2: SQVTM and ANQGSEA. The CDR3 loop is CSVDRGSYEQYF. CDR3 DNA: TGCAGCGTTGACCGGGGGTCCTACGAGCAGTACTTC.